The clone carrying this TCR beta chain showed up many times. No antigen is known for it. Germline assignment: CDR1 SGHTA and CDR2 FQGNSA. The CDR3 totals 14 residues. Trimming removed 6 bases at V and 2 bases at J, with 14 bases between. Pregnancy or lactation, uncontrolled infections and other autoimmune diseases were grounds for excluding patients. Diagnostic conclusions were grounded in clinical symptoms, serum thyroxine, TRAb, thyroid ultrasound and orbital computed tomography. The authors amplified TCR beta CDR3 regions, and they did so from RNA transcripts for repertoire sequencing. The authors performed first-round RT-PCR with HTBI primers and then a second-round multiplex PCR. Each CDR3 protein is one row after TCRdb ran MiXCR on the multiplex PCR reads. The table has more than 150,000 distinct CDR3 sequences, approximately 40% seen once; the top ten hold 4.5% to 6%. This sample was taken from a study of Graves' ophthalmopathy and Graves' hyperthyroidism. Study-wide points: Among thyroid clonotypes expanded above 0.001 frequency, most also appeared in blood.

The clonotype comes from a woman in her 40s with Graves' ophthalmopathy. This chain links TRBV7-2 with TRBJ2-7, with D tentatively TRBD1 (6 bases). The sample was peripheral blood. The CDR3, as DNA: TGTGCCAGCAGACCGACAGGCCTTACCTACGAGCAGTACTTC. It encodes CASRPTGLTYEQYF. The whole variable domain, remainder taken from reference TRBV7-2 and TRBJ2-7, is GAGVSQSPSNKVTEKGKDVELRCDPISGHTALYWYRQSLGQGLEFLIYFQGNSAPDKSGLPSDRFSAERTGGSVSTLTIQRTQQEDSAVYLCASRPTGLTYEQYFGPGTRLTVT.